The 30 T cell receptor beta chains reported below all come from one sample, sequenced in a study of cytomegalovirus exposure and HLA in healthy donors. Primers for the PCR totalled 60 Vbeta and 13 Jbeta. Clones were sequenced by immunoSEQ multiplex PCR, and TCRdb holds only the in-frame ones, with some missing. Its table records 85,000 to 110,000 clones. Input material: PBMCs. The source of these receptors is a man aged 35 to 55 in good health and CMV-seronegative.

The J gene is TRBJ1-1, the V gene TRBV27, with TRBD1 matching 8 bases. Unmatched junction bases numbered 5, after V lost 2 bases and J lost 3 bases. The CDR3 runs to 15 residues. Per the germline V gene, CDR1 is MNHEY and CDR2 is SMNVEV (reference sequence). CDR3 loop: CASSLGAGGYTEAFF. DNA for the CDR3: TGTGCCAGCAGTTTAGGGGCAGGGGGCTACACTGAAGCTTTCTTT.

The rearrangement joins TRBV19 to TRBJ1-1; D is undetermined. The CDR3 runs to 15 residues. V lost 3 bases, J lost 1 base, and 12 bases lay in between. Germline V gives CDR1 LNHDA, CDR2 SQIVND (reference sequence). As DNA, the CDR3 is TGTGCCAGTAGTATTAGTGGAGGGAAGAACACTGAAGCTTTCTTT. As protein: CASSISGGKNTEAFF.

CDR3 coding DNA: TGTGCCTTGGGCCCGGGGGGGAGCAATCAGCCCCAGCATTTT. This translates into CALGPGGSNQPQHF. V usage is TRBV6-6 and J usage is TRBJ1-5; D perhaps matches TRBD1 (5 bases). From germline, CDR1 is MNHNY and CDR2 SVGAGI (reference sequence). Between the trimmed V and J ends, which lost 11 bases and 1 base, there was a span of 15 bases. The CDR3 runs to 14 residues.

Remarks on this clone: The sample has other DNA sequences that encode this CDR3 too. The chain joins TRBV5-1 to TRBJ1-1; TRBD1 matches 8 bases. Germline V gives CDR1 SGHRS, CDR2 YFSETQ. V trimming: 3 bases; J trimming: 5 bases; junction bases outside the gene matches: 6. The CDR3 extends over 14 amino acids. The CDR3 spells CASSSGQGGTEAFF. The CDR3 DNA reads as TGCGCCAGCAGCTCAGGACAGGGTGGAACTGAAGCTTTCTTT.

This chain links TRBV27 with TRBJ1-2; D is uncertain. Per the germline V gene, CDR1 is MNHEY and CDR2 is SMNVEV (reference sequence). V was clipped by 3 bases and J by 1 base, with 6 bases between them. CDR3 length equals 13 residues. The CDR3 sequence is CASSLGVNYGYTF. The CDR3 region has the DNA TGTGCCAGCAGTTTGGGAGTTAACTATGGCTACACCTTC.

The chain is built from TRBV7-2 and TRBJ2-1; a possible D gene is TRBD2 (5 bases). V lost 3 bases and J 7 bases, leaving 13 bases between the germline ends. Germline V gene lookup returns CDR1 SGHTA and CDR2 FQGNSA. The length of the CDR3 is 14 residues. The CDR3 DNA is TGTGCCAGCAGCTTGGACTTCATCTGGAATGAGCAGTTCTTC. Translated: CASSLDFIWNEQFF.

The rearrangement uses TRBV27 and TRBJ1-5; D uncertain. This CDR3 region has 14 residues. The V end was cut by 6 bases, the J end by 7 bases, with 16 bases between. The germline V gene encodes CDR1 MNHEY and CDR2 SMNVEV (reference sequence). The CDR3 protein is CASRTGLGGQPQHF. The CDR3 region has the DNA TGTGCCAGCAGGACGGGTCTCGGCGGGCAGCCCCAGCATTTT.

The CDR3 coding sequence is TGCGCCAGCAGCCCCAAAAGCCGGGACAGGGTAATTCGGTCCTATGGCTACACCTTC. Amino acids: CASSPKSRDRVIRSYGYTF. V and J are TRBV4-3 and TRBJ1-2; 9 bases match TRBD1. CDR3 length equals 19 residues. CDR1 and CDR2 from the germline V gene are LGHNA and YSLEER. With 4 bases clipped from V and 4 bases from J, the junction kept 19 bases outside the gene matches.

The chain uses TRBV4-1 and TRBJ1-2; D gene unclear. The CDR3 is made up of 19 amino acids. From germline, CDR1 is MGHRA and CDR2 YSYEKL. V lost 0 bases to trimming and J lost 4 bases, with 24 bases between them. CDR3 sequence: CASSQEYLGWYPRVYGYTF. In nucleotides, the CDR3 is TGCGCCAGCAGCCAAGAGTACTTAGGATGGTACCCCCGGGTCTATGGCTACACCTTC.

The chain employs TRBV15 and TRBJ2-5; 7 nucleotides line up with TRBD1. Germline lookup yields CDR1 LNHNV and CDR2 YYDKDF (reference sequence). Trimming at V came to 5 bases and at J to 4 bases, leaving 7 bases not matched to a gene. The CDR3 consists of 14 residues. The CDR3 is CATSRGTASETQYF. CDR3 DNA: TGTGCCACCAGCCGTGGGACAGCCTCAGAGACCCAGTACTTC.

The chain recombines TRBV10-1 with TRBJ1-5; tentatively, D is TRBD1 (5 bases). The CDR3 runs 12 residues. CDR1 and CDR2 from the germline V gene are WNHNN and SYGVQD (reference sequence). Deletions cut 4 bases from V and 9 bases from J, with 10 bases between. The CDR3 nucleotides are TGCGCCAGCAGTGCTTGGGGGGGGCCCCAGCATTTT. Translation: CASSAWGGPQHF.

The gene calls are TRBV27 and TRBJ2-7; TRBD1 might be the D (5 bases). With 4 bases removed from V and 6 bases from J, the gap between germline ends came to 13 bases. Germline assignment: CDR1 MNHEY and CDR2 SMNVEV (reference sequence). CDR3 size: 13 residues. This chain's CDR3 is CASSSPGWIEQYF. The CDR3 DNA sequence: TGTGCCAGCAGTTCCCCAGGGTGGATCGAGCAGTACTTC.

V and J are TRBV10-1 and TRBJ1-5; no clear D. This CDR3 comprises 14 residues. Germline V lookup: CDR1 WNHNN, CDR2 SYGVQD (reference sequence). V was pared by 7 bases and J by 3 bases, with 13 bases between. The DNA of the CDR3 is TGCGCCAGCAACTCGCAGGTGATCAATCAGCCCCAGCATTTT. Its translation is CASNSQVINQPQHF.

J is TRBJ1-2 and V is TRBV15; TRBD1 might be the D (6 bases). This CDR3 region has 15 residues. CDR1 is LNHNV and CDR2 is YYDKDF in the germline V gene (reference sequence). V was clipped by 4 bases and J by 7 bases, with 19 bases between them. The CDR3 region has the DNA TGTGCCACCAGCACGCAACCTACAGGGCTAGGTGGCTACACCTTC. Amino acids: CATSTQPTGLGGYTF.

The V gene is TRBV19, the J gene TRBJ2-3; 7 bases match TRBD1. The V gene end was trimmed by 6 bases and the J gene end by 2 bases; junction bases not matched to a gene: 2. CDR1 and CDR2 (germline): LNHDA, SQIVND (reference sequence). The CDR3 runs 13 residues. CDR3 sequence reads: CASRDRTTDTQYF. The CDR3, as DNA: TGTGCCAGTAGGGACAGGACCACAGATACGCAGTATTTT. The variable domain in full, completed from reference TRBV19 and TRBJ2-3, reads DGGITQSPKYLFRKEGQNVTLSCEQNLNHDAMYWYRQDPGQGLRLIYYSQIVNDFQKGDIAEGYSVSREKKESFPLTVTSAQKNPTAFYLCASRDRTTDTQYFGPGTRLTVL.

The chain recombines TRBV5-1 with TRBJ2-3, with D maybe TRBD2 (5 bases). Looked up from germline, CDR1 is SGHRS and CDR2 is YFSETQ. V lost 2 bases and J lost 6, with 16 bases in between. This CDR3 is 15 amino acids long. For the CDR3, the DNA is TGCGCCAGCAGCTTAGAGGGCCCGATAGGGGATACGCAGTATTTT. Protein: CASSLEGPIGDTQYF.

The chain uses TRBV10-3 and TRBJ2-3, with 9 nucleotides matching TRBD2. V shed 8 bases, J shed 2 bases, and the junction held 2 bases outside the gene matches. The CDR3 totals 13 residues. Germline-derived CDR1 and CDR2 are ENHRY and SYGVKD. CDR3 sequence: CAILAGNTDTQYF. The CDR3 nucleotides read TGTGCCATCCTAGCGGGAAACACAGATACGCAGTATTTT.

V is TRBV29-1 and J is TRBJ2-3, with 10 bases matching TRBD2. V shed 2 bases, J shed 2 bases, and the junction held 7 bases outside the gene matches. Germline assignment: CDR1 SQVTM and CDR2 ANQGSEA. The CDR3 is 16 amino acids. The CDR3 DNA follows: TGCAGCGTTGAATTAGGGACTAGCGATCCCACAGATACGCAGTATTTT. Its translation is CSVELGTSDPTDTQYF.

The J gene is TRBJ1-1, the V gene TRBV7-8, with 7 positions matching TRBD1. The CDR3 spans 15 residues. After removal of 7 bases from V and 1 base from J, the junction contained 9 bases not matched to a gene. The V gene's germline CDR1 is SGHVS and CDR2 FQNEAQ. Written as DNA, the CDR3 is TGTGCCAGCAAACCTCCGACAGGGAAGAACACTGAAGCTTTCTTT. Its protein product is CASKPPTGKNTEAFF.

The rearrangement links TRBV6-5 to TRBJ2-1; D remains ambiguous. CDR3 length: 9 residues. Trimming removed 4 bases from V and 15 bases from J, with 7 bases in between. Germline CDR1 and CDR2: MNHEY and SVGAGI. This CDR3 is CASSFCGFF. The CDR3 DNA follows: TGTGCCAGCAGTTTCTGCGGGTTCTTC.

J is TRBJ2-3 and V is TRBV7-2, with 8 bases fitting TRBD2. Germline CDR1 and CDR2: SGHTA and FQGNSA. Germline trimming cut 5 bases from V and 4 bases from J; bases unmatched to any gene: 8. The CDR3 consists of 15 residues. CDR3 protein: CASSLSGRAADTQYF. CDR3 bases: TGTGCCAGCAGCCTCAGCGGGAGAGCCGCAGATACGCAGTATTTT.

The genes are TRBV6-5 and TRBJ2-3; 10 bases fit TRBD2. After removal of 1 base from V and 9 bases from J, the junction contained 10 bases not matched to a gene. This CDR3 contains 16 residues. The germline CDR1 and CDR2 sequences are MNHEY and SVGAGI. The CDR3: CASSYWASGSSPTQYF. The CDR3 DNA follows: TGTGCCAGCAGTTACTGGGCTAGCGGGAGTTCCCCCACGCAGTATTTT.

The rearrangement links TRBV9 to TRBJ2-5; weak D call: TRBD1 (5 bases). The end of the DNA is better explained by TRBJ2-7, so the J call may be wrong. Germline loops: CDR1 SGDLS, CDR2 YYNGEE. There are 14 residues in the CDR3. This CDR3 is CASSVGGRNYEQYF. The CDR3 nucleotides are TGTGCCAGCAGCGTAGGGGGCCGAAACTACGAGCAGTACTTC.

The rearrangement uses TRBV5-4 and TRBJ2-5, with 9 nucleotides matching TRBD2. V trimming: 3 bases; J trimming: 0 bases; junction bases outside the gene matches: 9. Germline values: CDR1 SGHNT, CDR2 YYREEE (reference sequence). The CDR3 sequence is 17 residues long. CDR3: CASSSPGSGGHQETQYF. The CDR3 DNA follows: TGTGCCAGCAGCTCTCCAGGTAGCGGGGGCCACCAAGAGACCCAGTACTTC.

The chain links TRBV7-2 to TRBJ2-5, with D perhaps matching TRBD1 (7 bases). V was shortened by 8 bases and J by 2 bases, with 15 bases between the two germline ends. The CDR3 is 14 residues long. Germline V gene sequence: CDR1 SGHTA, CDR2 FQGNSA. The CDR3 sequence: CASAKQGRQETQYF. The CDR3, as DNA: TGTGCCAGCGCGAAACAGGGGAGGCAAGAGACCCAGTACTTC.

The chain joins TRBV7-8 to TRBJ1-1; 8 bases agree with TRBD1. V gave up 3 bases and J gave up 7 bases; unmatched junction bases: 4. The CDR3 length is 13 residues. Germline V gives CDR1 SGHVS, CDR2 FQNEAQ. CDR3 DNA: TGTGCCAGCAGCTTTACCGGACAGGGTGAAGCTTTCTTT. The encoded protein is CASSFTGQGEAFF.

The CDR3 region has the DNA TGTGCCAGCAGCTTGGGTCCTAGTGGGCAAGAGACCCAGTACTTC. Protein sequence: CASSLGPSGQETQYF. The V gene is TRBV5-6, the J gene TRBJ2-5; no clear D gene. Per germline, CDR1 SGHDT and CDR2 YYEEEE. V dropped 0 bases and J dropped 2 bases, with 11 bases sitting between them. The CDR3 consists of 15 residues. Drawing the rest from reference TRBV5-6 and TRBJ2-5, the complete variable domain is DAGVTQSPTHLIKTRGQQVTLRCSPKSGHDTVSWYQQALGQGPQFIFQYYEEEERQRGNFPDRFSGHQFPNYSSELNVNALLLGDSALYLCASSLGPSGQETQYFGPGTRLLVL.

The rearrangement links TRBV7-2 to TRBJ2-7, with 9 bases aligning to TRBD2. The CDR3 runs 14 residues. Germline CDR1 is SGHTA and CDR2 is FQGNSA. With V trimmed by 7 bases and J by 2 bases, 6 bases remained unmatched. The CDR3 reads CASTLTSGTYEQYF. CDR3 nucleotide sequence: TGTGCCAGCACCTTGACTAGCGGAACCTACGAGCAGTACTTC. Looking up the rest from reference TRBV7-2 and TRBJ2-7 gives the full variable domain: GAGVSQSPSNKVTEKGKDVELRCDPISGHTALYWYRQSLGQGLEFLIYFQGNSAPDKSGLPSDRFSAERTGGSVSTLTIQRTQQEDSAVYLCASTLTSGTYEQYFGPGTRLTVT.

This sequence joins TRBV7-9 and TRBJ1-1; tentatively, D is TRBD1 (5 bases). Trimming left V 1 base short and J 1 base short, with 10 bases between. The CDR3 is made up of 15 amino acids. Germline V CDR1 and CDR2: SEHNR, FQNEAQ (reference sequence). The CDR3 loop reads CASSLGWGENTEAFF. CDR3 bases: TGTGCCAGCAGCTTAGGATGGGGGGAGAACACTGAAGCTTTCTTT.

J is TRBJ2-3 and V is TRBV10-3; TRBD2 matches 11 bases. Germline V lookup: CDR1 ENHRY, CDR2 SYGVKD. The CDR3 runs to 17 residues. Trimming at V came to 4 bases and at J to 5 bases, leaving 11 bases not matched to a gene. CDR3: CAISARSASGRIDTQYF. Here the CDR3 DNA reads TGTGCCATCAGTGCGCGATCTGCTAGCGGGAGGATAGATACGCAGTATTTT.